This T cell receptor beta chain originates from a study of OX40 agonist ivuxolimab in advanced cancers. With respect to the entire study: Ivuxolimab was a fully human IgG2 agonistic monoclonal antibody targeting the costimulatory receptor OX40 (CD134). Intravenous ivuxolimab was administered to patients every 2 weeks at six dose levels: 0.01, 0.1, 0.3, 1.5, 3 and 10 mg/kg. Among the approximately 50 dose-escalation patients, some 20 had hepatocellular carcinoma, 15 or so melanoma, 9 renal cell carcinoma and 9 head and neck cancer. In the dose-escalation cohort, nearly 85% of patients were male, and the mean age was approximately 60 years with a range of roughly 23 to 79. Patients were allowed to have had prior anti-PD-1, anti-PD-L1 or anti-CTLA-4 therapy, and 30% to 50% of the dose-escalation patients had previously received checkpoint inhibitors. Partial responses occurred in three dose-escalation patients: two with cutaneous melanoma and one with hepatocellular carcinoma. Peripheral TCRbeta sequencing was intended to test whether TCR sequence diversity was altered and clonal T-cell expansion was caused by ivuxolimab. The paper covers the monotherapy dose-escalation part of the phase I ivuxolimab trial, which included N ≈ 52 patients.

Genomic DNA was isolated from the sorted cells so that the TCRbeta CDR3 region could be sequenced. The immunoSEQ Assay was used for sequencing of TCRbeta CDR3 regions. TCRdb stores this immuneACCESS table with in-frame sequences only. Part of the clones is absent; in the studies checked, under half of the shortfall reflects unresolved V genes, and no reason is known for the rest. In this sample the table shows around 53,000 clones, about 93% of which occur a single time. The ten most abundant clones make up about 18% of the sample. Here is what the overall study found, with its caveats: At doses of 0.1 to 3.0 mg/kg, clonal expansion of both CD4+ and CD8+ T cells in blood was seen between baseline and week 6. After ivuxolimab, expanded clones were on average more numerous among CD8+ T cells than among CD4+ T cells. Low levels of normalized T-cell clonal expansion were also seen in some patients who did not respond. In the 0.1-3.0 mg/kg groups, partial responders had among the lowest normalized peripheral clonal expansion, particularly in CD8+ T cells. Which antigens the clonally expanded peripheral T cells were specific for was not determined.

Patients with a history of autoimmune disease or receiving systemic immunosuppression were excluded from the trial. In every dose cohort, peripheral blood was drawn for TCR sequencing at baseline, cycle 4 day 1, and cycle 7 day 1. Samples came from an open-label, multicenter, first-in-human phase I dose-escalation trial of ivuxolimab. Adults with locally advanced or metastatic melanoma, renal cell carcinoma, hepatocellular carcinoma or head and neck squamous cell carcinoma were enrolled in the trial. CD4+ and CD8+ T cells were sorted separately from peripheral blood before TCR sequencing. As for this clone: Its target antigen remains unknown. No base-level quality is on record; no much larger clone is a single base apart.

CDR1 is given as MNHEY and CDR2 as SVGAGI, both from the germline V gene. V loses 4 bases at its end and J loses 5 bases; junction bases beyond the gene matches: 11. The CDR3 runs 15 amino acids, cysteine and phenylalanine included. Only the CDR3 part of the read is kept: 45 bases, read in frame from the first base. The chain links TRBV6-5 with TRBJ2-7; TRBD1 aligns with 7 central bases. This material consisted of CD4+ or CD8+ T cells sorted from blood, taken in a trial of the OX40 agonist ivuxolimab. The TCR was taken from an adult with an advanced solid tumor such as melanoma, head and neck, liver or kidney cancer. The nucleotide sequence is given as TGTGCCAGCAGTTTAAGAGGGGGCGTTCTGGACGAGCAGTACTTC. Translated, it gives CASSLRGGVLDEQYF.